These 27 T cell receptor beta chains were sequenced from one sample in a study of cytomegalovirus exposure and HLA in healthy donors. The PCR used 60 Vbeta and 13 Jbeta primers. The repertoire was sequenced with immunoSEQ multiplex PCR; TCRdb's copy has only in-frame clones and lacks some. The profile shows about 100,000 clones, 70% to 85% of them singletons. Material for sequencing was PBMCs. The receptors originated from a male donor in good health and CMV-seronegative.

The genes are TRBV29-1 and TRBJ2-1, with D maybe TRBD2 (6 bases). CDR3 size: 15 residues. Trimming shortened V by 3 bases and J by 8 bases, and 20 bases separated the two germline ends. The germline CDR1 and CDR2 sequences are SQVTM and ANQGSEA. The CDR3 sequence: CSVDVGRNMGHEQFF. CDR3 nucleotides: TGCAGCGTTGATGTGGGGAGGAATATGGGCCATGAGCAGTTCTTC.

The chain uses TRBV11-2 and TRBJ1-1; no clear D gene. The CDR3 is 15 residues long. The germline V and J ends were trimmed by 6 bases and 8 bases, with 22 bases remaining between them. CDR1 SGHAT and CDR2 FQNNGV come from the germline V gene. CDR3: CASSSLRGGPGEAFF. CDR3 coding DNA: TGTGCCAGCAGTTCCCTCCGGGGAGGGCCCGGGGAAGCTTTCTTT.

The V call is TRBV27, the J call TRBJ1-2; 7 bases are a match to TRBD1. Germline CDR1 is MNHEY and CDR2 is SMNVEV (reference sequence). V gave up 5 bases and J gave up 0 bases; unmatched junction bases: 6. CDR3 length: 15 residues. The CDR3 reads CASSLRTGANYGYTF. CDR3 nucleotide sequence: TGTGCCAGCAGTCTACGAACAGGGGCTAACTATGGCTACACCTTC.

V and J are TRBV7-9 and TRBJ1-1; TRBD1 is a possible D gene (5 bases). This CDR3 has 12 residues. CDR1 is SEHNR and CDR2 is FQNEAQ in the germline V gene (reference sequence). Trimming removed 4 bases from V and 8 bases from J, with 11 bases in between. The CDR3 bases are TGTGCCAGCAGCTCAGGGAACCGAGAAGCTTTCTTT. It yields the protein CASSSGNREAFF.

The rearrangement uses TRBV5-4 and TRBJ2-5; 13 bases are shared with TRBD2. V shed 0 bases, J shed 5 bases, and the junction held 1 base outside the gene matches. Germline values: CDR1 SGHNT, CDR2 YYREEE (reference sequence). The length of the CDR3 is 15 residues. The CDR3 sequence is CASSLELAGGETQYF. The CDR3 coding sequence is TGTGCCAGCAGCTTGGAACTAGCGGGAGGGGAGACCCAGTACTTC.

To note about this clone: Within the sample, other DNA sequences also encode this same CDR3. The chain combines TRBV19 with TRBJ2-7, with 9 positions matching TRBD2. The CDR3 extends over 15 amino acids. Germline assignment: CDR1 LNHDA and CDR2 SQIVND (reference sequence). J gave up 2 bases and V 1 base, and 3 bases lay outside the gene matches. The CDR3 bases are TGTGCCAGTAGTATAGGTCTAGCGGGGACCTACGAGCAGTACTTC. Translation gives CASSIGLAGTYEQYF.

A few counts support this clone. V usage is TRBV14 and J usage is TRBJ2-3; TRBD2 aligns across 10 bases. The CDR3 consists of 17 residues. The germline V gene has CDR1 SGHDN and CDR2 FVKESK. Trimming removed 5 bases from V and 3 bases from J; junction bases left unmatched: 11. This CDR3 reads CASSKRLLAGSTDTQYF. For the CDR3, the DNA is TGTGCCAGCAGCAAAAGGTTACTAGCGGGGTCAACAGATACGCAGTATTTT.

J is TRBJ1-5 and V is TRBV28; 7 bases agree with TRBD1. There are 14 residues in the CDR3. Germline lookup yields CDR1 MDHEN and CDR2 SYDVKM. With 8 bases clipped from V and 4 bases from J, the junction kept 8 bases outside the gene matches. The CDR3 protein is CASDPGTANQPQHF. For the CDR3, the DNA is TGTGCCAGCGATCCCGGGACAGCGAATCAGCCCCAGCATTTT.

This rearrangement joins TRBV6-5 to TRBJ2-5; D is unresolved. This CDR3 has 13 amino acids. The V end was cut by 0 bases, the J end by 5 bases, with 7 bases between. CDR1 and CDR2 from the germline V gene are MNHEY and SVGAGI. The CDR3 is CASSYSLRETQYF. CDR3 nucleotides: TGTGCCAGCAGTTACTCTCTCCGGGAGACCCAGTACTTC.

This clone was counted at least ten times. The CDR3 DNA reads as TGTGCCAGCAGTGACTCGAGTACAGCCAATGAGCAGTTCTTC. Protein sequence: CASSDSSTANEQFF. The J gene is TRBJ2-1, the V gene TRBV6-4; no firm D call. This CDR3 has 14 residues. Germline-derived CDR1 and CDR2 are MRHNA and SNTAGT. Trimming stripped 0 bases from V and 6 bases from J, with 9 bases between.

CDR3 region: CASSLRGGGRVQETQYF. The DNA for the CDR3 is TGTGCCAGCAGCTTAAGAGGTGGTGGGAGGGTCCAAGAGACCCAGTACTTC. This sequence joins TRBV7-6 and TRBJ2-5, with TRBD2 matching over 7 bases. In germline, CDR1 is SGHVS, CDR2 FNYEAQ. V shed 2 bases and J 1 base; nucleotides not matched to a gene: 10. The CDR3 totals 17 residues.

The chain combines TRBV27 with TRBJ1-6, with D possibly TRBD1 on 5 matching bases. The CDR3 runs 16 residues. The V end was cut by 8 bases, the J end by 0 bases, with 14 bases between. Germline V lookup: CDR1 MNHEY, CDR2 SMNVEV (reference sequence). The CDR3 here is CASAPRGSSYNSPLHF. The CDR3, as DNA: TGTGCCAGCGCCCCCCGGGGGAGCTCCTATAATTCACCCCTCCACTTT.

The CDR3 DNA reads TGTGCCATCAGTGAGTCGGTGGGACAGGGAGTACAGTACTTC. This codes for CAISESVGQGVQYF. This chain joins TRBV10-3 and TRBJ2-7, with 9 positions matching TRBD1. The V gene's germline CDR1 is ENHRY and CDR2 SYGVKD. V was clipped by 0 bases and J by 10 bases; unmatched bases: 7. The length of the CDR3 is 14 residues.

The CDR3 protein is CASSTRTANTGELFF. The CDR3, as DNA: TGTGCCAGTAGTACTCGGACAGCGAACACCGGGGAGCTGTTTTTT. The chain couples TRBV19 to TRBJ2-2; D perhaps matches TRBD1 (6 bases). The V end lost 4 bases, the J end lost 0 bases, and 9 bases lay between the germline ends. The CDR3 runs 15 residues. CDR1 is LNHDA, CDR2 SQIVND, per germline (reference sequence).

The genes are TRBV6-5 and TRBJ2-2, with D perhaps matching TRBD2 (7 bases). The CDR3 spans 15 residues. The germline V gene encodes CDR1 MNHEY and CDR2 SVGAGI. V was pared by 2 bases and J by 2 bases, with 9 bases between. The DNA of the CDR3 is TGTGCCAGCAGTTACGGGGGGGGCAACACCGGGGAGCTGTTTTTT. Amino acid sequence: CASSYGGGNTGELFF.

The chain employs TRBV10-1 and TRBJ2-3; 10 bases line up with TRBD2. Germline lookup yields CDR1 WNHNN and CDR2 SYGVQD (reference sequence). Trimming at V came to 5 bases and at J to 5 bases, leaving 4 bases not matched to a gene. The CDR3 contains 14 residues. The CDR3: CASSLGTSVDTQYF. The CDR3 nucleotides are TGCGCCAGCAGTTTAGGGACTAGCGTAGATACGCAGTATTTT.

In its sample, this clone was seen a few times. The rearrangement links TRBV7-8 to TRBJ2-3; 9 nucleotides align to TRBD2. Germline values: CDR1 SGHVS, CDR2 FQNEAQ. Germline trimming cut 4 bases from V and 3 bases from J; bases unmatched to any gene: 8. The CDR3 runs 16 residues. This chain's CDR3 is CASSSVAGVGTDTQYF. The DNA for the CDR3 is TGTGCCAGCAGCTCCGTAGCGGGAGTAGGGACAGATACGCAGTATTTT.

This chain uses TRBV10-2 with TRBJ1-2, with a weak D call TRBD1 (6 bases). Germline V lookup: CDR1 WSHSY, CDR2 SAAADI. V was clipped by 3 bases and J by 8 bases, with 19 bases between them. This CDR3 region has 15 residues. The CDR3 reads CASSDSEGVGGGYTF. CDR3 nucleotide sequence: TGCGCCAGCAGTGATTCTGAGGGAGTTGGGGGCGGCTACACCTTC.

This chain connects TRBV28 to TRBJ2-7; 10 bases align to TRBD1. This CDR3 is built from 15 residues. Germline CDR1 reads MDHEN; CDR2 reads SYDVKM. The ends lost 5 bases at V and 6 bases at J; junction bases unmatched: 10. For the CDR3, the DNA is TGTGCCAGCAGTCCAACCGGGACAGGGGTCCCCGAGCAGTACTTC. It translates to CASSPTGTGVPEQYF.

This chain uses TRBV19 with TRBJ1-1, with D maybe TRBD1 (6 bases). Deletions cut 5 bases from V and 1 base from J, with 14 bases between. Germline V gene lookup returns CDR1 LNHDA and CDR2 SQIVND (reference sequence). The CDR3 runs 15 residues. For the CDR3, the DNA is TGTGCCAGTAGTCTCGGACAGAGATCGAACACTGAAGCTTTCTTT. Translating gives CASSLGQRSNTEAFF.

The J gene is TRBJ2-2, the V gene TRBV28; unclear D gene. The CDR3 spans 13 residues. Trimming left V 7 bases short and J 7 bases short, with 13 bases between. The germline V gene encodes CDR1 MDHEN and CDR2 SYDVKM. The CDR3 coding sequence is TGTGCCAGCACGGATCGTCCGGGCGGGGAGCTGTTTTTT. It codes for CASTDRPGGELFF.

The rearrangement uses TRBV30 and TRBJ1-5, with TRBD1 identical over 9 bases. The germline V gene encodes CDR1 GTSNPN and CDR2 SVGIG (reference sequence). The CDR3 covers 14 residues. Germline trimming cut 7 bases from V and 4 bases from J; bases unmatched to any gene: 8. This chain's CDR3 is CAFTGGTRNQPQHF. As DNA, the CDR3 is TGTGCCTTTACAGGGGGCACCCGAAATCAGCCCCAGCATTTT.

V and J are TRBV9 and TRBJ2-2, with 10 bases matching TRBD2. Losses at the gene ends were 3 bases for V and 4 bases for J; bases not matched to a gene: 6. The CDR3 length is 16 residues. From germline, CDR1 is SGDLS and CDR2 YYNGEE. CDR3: CASSAPSGRGTGELFF. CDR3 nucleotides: TGTGCCAGCAGCGCTCCTAGCGGGAGAGGCACCGGGGAGCTGTTTTTT.

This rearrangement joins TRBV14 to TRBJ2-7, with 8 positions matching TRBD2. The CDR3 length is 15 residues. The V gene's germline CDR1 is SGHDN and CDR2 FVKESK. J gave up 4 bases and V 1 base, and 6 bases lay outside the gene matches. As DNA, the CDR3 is TGTGCCAGCAGCCAAGTTGCTAGCGGGTTGTACGAGCAGTACTTC. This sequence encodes CASSQVASGLYEQYF.

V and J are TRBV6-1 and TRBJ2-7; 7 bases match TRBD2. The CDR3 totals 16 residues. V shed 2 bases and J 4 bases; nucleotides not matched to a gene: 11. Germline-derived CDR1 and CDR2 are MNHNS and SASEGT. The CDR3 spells CASSENRAGVWYEQYF. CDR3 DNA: TGTGCCAGCAGTGAAAATAGGGCGGGAGTCTGGTACGAGCAGTACTTC.

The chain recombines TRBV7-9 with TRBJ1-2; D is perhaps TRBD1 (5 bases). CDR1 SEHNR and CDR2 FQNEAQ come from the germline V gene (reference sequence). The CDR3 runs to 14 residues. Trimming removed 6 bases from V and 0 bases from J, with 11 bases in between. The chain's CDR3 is CASRGEGANYGYTF. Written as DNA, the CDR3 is TGTGCCAGCAGAGGGGAGGGAGCTAACTATGGCTACACCTTC.

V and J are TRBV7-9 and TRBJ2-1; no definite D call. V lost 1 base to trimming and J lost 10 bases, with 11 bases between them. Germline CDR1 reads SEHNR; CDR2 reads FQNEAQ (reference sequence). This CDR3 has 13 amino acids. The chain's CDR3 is CASSLEYFREQFF. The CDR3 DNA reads TGTGCCAGCAGCTTAGAGTACTTCCGGGAGCAGTTCTTC.